The entry that follows covers one T cell receptor beta chain sequence. Its matching antigen is unknown. Healthy Caucasian donors formed the entire cohort. This record comes from a study of identical twins. Study-level results: The more abundant beta clonotypes in cord blood had fewer insertions, and memory repertoires did not show this.

J gave up 4 bases and V 2 bases, and 12 bases lay outside the gene matches. The germline gives CDR1 LGHNA, CDR2 YNFKEQ. The CDR3 consists of 20 residues. TCRdb analysed the 5' RACE reads with MiXCR anew, one entry per CDR3 protein. The table includes approximately 600,000 distinct CDR3 sequences, 9.6% detected once. A further study also used this sample, focusing on yellow fever vaccine responses in identical twins.

V usage is TRBV4-2 and J usage is TRBJ2-6; 12 bases align to TRBD2. The sequenced sample consisted of PBMCs. This sequence was found in a young woman in good health. As DNA, the CDR3 is TGTGCCAGCAGCCAATCCTCCCTGACTAGCGGGAGTCCCGGGGCCAACGTCCTGACTTTC. This translates into CASSQSSLTSGSPGANVLTF.